This T cell receptor beta chain comes out of a study of Graves' ophthalmopathy and Graves' hyperthyroidism. Germline V gene data show CDR1 as SGHTA and CDR2 as FQGNSA. Trimming shortened V by 5 bases and J by 1 base, and 9 bases separated the two germline ends. The length of the CDR3 is 13 residues. Exclusion covered patients with other autoimmune diseases or uncontrolled infections (as well as pregnancy or lactation). Whole-study findings and limits: Most expanded clonotypes from thyroid (those above 0.001 frequency) were also found in blood.

This clonotype was recorded a few times. What it binds is not known. Amplification targeted the TCR beta CDR3 regions, with RNA transcripts as the source material. In the first round, RT-PCR was carried out with HTBI primers, and a multiplex PCR formed the second round. TCRdb recomputed calls from the multiplex PCR reads with MiXCR, one row per CDR3 protein. The sample lists roughly 1.1 million distinct CDR3 sequences; 35% to 40% were seen once. This sequence was found in an adult man with Graves' hyperthyroidism. The chain employs TRBV7-2 and TRBJ2-7; D unresolved. The sample was peripheral blood or thyroid tissue (not recorded which). The CDR3 DNA sequence: TGTGCCAGCAGCCCGGTCCAGTCCTACGAGCAGTACTTC. Residues: CASSPVQSYEQYF.